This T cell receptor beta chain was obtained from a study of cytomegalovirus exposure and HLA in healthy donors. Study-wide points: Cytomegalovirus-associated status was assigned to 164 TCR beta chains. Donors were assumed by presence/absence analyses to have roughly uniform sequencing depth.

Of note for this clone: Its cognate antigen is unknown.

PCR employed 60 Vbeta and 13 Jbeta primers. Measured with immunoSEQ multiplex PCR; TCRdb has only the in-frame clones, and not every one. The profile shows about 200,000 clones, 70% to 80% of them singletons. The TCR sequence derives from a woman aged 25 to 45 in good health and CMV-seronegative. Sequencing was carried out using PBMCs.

CDR3: CASSQDRAQEKLFF. CDR3 sequence (DNA): TGTGCCAGCAGCCAGGACAGGGCTCAGGAAAAACTGTTTTTT. The chain has TRBV7-2 and TRBJ1-4; TRBD1 matches 8 bases. The CDR3 runs 14 residues. The germline V gene encodes CDR1 SGHTA and CDR2 FQGNSA. V shed 5 bases, J shed 8 bases, and the junction held 7 bases outside the gene matches.